The entry that follows covers one T cell receptor (beta chain) sequence. The antigen is unknown. The method was immunoSEQ multiplex PCR; TCRdb's version includes in-frame clones alone and lacks a portion of them. Among fewer than 180,000 clones listed, 92% were seen once. The V end lost 1 base, the J end lost 9 bases, and 21 bases lay between the germline ends. Germline CDR1 and CDR2: LGHDT and YNNKEL (reference sequence). CDR3 length: 16 residues. Pooled together were second doses at about 4 or about 12 weeks. This entry is derived from a study of T cell responses to AZD1222 COVID-19 vaccine. Study conclusions and caveats: Vaccine-related CD4 TCRs covered spike, predominating at 160-218 and 743-854. The donors showed a predominance of white British ancestry and of females, with possible underestimation of clonal diversity.

The rearrangement links TRBV3-1 (or the pseudogene TRBV3-2) to TRBJ1-1; weak D call: TRBD1 (6 bases). Material: peripheral blood, obtained 28 days after the second AZD1222 dose. This clonotype was obtained from an adult who received the AZD1222 COVID-19 vaccine. CDR3 protein: CASSQGASGARIKAFF. Written as DNA, the CDR3 is TGTGCCAGCAGCCAAGGTGCTTCGGGGGCCAGGATAAAAGCTTTCTTT.